This entry lists 20 T cell receptor beta chains sequenced from one sample in a study of cytomegalovirus exposure and HLA in healthy donors (dated by TCRdb to between 2016 and 2019). Receptor amplification or capture employed the immunoSEQ multiplex PCR assay. For the multiplex PCR, a mixture combining 60 forward primers for TCR Vbeta segments and 13 reverse primers for TCR Jbeta segments was used. Held by TCRdb, this immuneACCESS table contains in-frame sequences only and omits some clones. Under half of the omission traces to an unresolved V gene where checked; the cause of the rest is unknown. The sample records around 150,000 clones, approximately 80% of which are singletons. Roughly 13% of the sample lies in the top ten. The specimen was PBMCs. The receptors were gathered from a woman in her 50s in good health and CMV-seronegative.

V usage is TRBV2 and J usage is TRBJ2-2; TRBD1 matches 8 bases. V lost 6 bases to trimming and J lost 5 bases; unmatched junction nucleotides: 8. The CDR3 is 15 residues long. Germline V gene lookup returns CDR1 SNHLY and CDR2 FYNNEI. The CDR3 sequence: CASRGRQGATGELFF. The CDR3 region has the DNA TGTGCCAGCAGAGGCAGGCAGGGGGCTACCGGGGAGCTGTTTTTT.

The chain employs TRBV11-2 and TRBJ2-7; 8 bases line up with TRBD1. Unmatched junction bases numbered 6, after V lost 6 bases and J lost 5 bases. The germline CDR1 and CDR2 sequences are SGHAT and FQNNGV. The CDR3 loop spans 13 amino acids. CDR3 in amino acids: CASSLDRGHEQYF. In nucleotides, the CDR3 is TGTGCCAGCAGTCTCGACAGGGGTCACGAGCAGTACTTC.

The V call is TRBV5-6, the J call TRBJ2-5; tentatively, D is TRBD1 (5 bases). The germline V and J ends were trimmed by 0 bases and 4 bases, with 7 bases remaining between them. Per germline, CDR1 SGHDT and CDR2 YYEEEE. The CDR3 consists of 13 residues. The CDR3 nucleotides read TGTGCCAGCAGCTTGGGCAGGGTAGAGACCCAGTACTTC. This encodes CASSLGRVETQYF.

The sample holds one count of this clone. This sequence joins TRBV28 and TRBJ2-4; 7 bases align to TRBD1. The CDR3 covers 16 residues. The germline CDR1 and CDR2 sequences are MDHEN and SYDVKM. The V and J ends lost 5 bases and 0 bases, in that order; junction bases with no gene match: 7. CDR3 sequence: CASSEQGSLAKNIQYF. For the CDR3, the DNA is TGTGCCAGCAGTGAACAGGGGAGTCTAGCCAAAAACATTCAGTACTTC.

The gene calls are TRBV19 and TRBJ1-1, with D unresolved. Trimming took 5 bases from V and 4 from J, leaving 8 bases between them. This CDR3 has 12 residues. Germline-derived CDR1 and CDR2 are LNHDA and SQIVND (reference sequence). The CDR3 protein is CASSLASTEAFF. The CDR3 bases are TGTGCCAGTAGTTTGGCATCCACTGAAGCTTTCTTT.

V gene TRBV27 combines with J gene TRBJ2-1; TRBD2 aligns across 11 bases. From germline, CDR1 is MNHEY and CDR2 SMNVEV (reference sequence). J was trimmed by 4 bases and V by 6 bases; bases with no gene match: 5. The CDR3 runs to 15 residues. The CDR3 region has the DNA TGTGCCAGCAGCAAGAGACTAGCGGGGTACAATGAGCAGTTCTTC. Its protein is CASSKRLAGYNEQFF.

The V call is TRBV7-2, the J call TRBJ2-3; D might be TRBD1 (6 bases). V gave up 4 bases and J gave up 6 bases, with 17 bases separating them. Germline-derived CDR1 and CDR2 are SGHTA and FQGNSA. This CDR3 is 15 amino acids long. The CDR3 nucleotides read TGTGCCAGCAGCTCAACAGGGTACATGGCGGATACGCAGTATTTT. Protein: CASSSTGYMADTQYF.

In this sample, this clone turned up a few times. This chain uses TRBV4-1 with TRBJ2-5; 10 nucleotides line up with TRBD2. Trimming took 0 bases from V and 5 from J; bases not matched to a gene: 9. CDR1 is MGHRA and CDR2 is YSYEKL in the germline V gene. The CDR3 runs 17 residues. Here the CDR3 reads CASSQDLGSGGWETQYF. CDR3 nucleotide sequence: TGCGCCAGCAGCCAAGATCTTGGTAGCGGGGGGTGGGAGACCCAGTACTTC.

V gene TRBV6-5 combines with J gene TRBJ1-2; 7 bases line up with TRBD1. V lost 8 bases to trimming and J lost 5 bases; unmatched junction nucleotides: 14. There are 15 residues in the CDR3. Germline lookup yields CDR1 MNHEY and CDR2 SVGAGI. DNA for the CDR3: TGTGCCAGCGGGGATCCGGGACAGAAAATTTATGGCTACACCTTC. Residues: CASGDPGQKIYGYTF.

The J gene is TRBJ2-3, the V gene TRBV6-6; D is unresolved. Germline CDR1 reads MNHNY; CDR2 reads SVGAGI (reference sequence). This CDR3 is 12 amino acids long. V lost 5 bases to trimming and J lost 3 bases, with 6 bases between them. CDR3 nucleotide sequence: TGTGCCAGCAGTCGAGATACAGATACGCAGTATTTT. Encoded protein: CASSRDTDTQYF.

CDR3: CAWTTGTLGGYTF. As DNA, the CDR3 is TGTGCCTGGACGACAGGGACCCTCGGAGGCTACACCTTC. V usage is TRBV30 and J usage is TRBJ1-2; 7 positions agree with TRBD1. V dropped 4 bases and J dropped 8; count of bases not matched to a gene: 10. The CDR3 has 13 amino acids. Germline loops: CDR1 GTSNPN, CDR2 SVGIG (reference sequence). Variable domain in full (rest from reference TRBV30 and TRBJ1-2): SQTIHQWPATLVQPVGSPLSLECTVEGTSNPNLYWYRQAAGRGLQLLFYSVGIGQISSEVPQNLSASRPQDRQFILSSKKLLLSDSGFYLCAWTTGTLGGYTFGSGTRLTVV.

This sequence joins TRBV5-8 and TRBJ2-7; 8 bases fit TRBD1. CDR3 length equals 15 residues. The junction had 13 bases not matched to a gene; V was cut back by 6 bases and J by 5 bases. CDR1 and CDR2 from the germline V gene are SGHTS and YDEGEE. The CDR3 here is CASTAGQVFSDEQYF. As DNA, the CDR3 is TGTGCCAGCACCGCGGGACAGGTGTTTTCTGACGAGCAGTACTTC. Full variable domain (outside the CDR3, taken from reference TRBV5-8 and TRBJ2-7): EAGVTQSPTHLIKTRGQQATLRCSPISGHTSVYWYQQALGLGLQFLLWYDEGEERNRGNFPPRFSGRQFPNYSSELNVNALELEDSALYLCASTAGQVFSDEQYFGPGTRLTVT.

The genes are TRBV19 and TRBJ2-7; 7 bases are shared with TRBD1. Losses at the gene ends were 1 base for V and 7 bases for J; bases not matched to a gene: 7. This CDR3 comprises 14 residues. The germline CDR1 and CDR2 sequences are LNHDA and SQIVND (reference sequence). The CDR3: CASSIVGTALEQYF. CDR3 sequence (DNA): TGTGCCAGTAGTATAGTGGGGACAGCTCTTGAGCAGTACTTC. The full variable domain, with the rest looked up from reference TRBV19 and TRBJ2-7, is DGGITQSPKYLFRKEGQNVTLSCEQNLNHDAMYWYRQDPGQGLRLIYYSQIVNDFQKGDIAEGYSVSREKKESFPLTVTSAQKNPTAFYLCASSIVGTALEQYFGPGTRLTVT.

The CDR3 DNA sequence: TGTGCCAGTAGTATCCTCCTAGCGGGGGGGTCAGATACGCAGTATTTT. This sequence encodes CASSILLAGGSDTQYF. The chain is built from TRBV19 and TRBJ2-3; 12 bases are shared with TRBD2. The CDR3 consists of 16 residues. V shed 3 bases and J 4 bases; nucleotides not matched to a gene: 5. Germline-derived CDR1 and CDR2 are LNHDA and SQIVND (reference sequence). Based on the CDR3 plus reference TRBV19 and TRBJ2-3, the full variable domain is DGGITQSPKYLFRKEGQNVTLSCEQNLNHDAMYWYRQDPGQGLRLIYYSQIVNDFQKGDIAEGYSVSREKKESFPLTVTSAQKNPTAFYLCASSILLAGGSDTQYFGPGTRLTVL.

The chain couples TRBV4-3 to TRBJ1-2; D ambiguous. Trimming pared 4 bases from V and 3 bases from J, leaving 18 bases between. The length of the CDR3 is 16 residues. CDR1 LGHNA and CDR2 YSLEER come from the germline V gene. Written as DNA, the CDR3 is TGCGCCAGCAGCCCCGAAGACAATTATTTCTACTATGGCTACACCTTC. Residues: CASSPEDNYFYYGYTF.

The V call is TRBV4-1, the J call TRBJ2-7, with 7 bases identical to TRBD2. J was trimmed by 1 base and V by 0 bases; bases with no gene match: 9. The CDR3 is 17 amino acids. Germline V CDR1 and CDR2: MGHRA, YSYEKL. The CDR3 protein is CASSQDERPGLSYEQYF. The DNA of the CDR3 is TGCGCCAGCAGCCAAGATGAAAGGCCGGGACTATCCTACGAGCAGTACTTC.

This chain uses TRBV28 with TRBJ1-1, with a weak D call TRBD1 (6 bases). This CDR3 is built from 14 residues. CDR1 and CDR2 (germline): MDHEN, SYDVKM. V lost 5 bases and J 4 bases, leaving 14 bases between the germline ends. CDR3 amino acids: CASSLPGEGTEAFF. The CDR3 DNA follows: TGTGCCAGCAGTCTCCCAGGGGAGGGCACTGAAGCTTTCTTT.

This chain uses TRBV11-2 with TRBJ2-7; D is ambiguous. The CDR3 contains 11 residues. The germline gives CDR1 SGHAT, CDR2 FQNNGV. Trimming cost V 4 bases and J 4 bases, with 5 bases left between them. CDR3 residues: CASSYSYEQYF. DNA of the CDR3: TGTGCCAGCAGCTATTCTTACGAGCAGTACTTC.

This clone was observed a few times. The chain recombines TRBV5-6 with TRBJ1-2; D gene uncertain. Trimming removed 4 bases from V and 5 bases from J, with 12 bases in between. The germline CDR1 and CDR2 sequences are SGHDT and YYEEEE. This CDR3 contains 13 residues. The CDR3 nucleotides read TGTGCCAGCAGCCGTACCCACTCTTATGGCTACACCTTC. Residues: CASSRTHSYGYTF.

The rearrangement links TRBV4-2 to TRBJ1-1, with D unclear. The CDR3 has 13 amino acids. Trimming cost V 1 base and J 4 bases, with 7 bases left between them. The germline gives CDR1 LGHNA, CDR2 YNFKEQ. In nucleotides, the CDR3 is TGTGCCAGCAGCCAAGCTGTTTCCACTGAAGCTTTCTTT. Its protein product is CASSQAVSTEAFF.